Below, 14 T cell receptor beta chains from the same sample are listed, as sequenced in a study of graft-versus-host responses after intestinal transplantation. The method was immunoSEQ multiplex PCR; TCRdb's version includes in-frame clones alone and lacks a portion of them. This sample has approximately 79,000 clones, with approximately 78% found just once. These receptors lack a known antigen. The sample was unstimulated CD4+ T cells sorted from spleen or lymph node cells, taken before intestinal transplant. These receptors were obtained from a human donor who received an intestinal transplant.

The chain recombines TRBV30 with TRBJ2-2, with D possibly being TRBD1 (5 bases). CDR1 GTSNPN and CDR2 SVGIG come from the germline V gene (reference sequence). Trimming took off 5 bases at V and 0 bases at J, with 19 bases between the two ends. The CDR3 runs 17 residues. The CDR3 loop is CAWGSDAGRANTGELFF. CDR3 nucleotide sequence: TGTGCCTGGGGGTCCGACGCTGGCAGGGCGAACACCGGGGAGCTGTTTTTT.

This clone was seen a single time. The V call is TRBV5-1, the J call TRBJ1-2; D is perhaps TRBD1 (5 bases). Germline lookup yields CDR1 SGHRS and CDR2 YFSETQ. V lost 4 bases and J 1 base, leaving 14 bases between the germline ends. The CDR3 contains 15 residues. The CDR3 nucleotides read TGCGCCAGCAGCCTTTGGACATCTGGTAACTATGGCTACACCTTC. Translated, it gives CASSLWTSGNYGYTF.

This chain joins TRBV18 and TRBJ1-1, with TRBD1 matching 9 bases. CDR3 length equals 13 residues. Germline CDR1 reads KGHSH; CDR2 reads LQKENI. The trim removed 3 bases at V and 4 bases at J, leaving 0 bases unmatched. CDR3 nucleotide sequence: TGTGCCAGCTCACCGGGACAGGGCACTGAAGCTTTCTTT. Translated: CASSPGQGTEAFF.

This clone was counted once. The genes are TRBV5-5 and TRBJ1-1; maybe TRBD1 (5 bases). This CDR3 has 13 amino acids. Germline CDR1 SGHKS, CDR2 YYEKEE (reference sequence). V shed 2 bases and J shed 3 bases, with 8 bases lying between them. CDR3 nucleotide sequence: TGTGCCAGCAGCTTAACAGGAGACACTGAAGCTTTCTTT. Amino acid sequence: CASSLTGDTEAFF.

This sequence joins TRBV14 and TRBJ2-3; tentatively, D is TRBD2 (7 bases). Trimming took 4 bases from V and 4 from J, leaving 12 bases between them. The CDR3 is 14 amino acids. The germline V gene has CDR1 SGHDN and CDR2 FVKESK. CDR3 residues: CASSLAGAADTQYF. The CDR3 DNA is TGTGCCAGCAGCCTTGCGGGGGCTGCAGATACGCAGTATTTT.

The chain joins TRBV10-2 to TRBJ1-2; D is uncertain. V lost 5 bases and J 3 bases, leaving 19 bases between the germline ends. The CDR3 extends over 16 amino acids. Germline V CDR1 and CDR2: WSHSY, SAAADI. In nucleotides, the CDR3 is TGCGCCAGCAGTAGAGGAACGGGAGGCAGCCACTATGGCTACACCTTC. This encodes CASSRGTGGSHYGYTF.

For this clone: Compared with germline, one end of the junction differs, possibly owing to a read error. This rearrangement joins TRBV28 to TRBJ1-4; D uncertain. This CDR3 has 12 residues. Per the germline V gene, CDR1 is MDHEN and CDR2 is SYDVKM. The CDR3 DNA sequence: TGTGCCAGCAAGCAAGCGCATGAAAAATTGTTTTTT. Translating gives CASKQAHEKLFF.

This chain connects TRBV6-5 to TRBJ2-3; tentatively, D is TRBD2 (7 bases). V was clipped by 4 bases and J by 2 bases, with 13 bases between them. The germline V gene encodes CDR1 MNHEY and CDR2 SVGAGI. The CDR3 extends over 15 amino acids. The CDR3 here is CASSSPGGNTDTQYF. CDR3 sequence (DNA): TGTGCCAGCAGTTCGCCGGGGGGCAACACAGATACGCAGTATTTT.

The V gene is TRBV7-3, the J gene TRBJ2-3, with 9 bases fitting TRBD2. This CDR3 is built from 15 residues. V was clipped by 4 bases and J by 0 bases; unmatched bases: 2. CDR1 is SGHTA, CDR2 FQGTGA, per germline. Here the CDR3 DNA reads TGTGCCAGCAGCTCTAGCGGGGCTAGCACAGATACGCAGTATTTT. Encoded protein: CASSSSGASTDTQYF. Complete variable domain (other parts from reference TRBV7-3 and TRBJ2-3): GAGVSQTPSNKVTEKGKYVELRCDPISGHTALYWYRQSLGQGPEFLIYFQGTGAADDSGLPNDRFFAVRPEGSVSTLKIQRTERGDSAVYLCASSSSGASTDTQYFGPGTRLTVL.

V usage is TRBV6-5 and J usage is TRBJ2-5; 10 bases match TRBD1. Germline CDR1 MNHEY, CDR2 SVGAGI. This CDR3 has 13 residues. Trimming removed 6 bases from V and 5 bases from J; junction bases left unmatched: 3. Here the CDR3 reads CASSRTGGETQYF. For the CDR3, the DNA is TGTGCCAGCAGCCGGACAGGGGGGGAGACCCAGTACTTC.

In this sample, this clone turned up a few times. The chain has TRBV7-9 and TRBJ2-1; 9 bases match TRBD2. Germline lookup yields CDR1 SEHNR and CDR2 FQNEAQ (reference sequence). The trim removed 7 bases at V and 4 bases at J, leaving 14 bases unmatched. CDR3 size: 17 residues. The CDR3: CASTLGAGGPAYNEQFF. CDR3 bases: TGTGCCAGCACCCTGGGGGCGGGAGGGCCCGCTTACAATGAGCAGTTCTTC. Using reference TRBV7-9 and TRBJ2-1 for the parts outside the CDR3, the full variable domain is DTGVSQNPRHKITKRGQNVTFRCDPISEHNRLYWYRQTLGQGPEFLTYFQNEAQLEKSRLLSDRFSAERPKGSFSTLEIQRTEQGDSAMYLCASTLGAGGPAYNEQFFGPGTRLTVL.

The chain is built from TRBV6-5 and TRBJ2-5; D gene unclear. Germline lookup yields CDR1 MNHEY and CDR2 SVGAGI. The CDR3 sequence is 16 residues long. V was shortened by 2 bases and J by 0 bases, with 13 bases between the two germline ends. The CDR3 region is CASSYRDNWYQETQYF. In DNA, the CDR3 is TGTGCCAGCAGTTACCGTGATAACTGGTACCAAGAGACCCAGTACTTC.

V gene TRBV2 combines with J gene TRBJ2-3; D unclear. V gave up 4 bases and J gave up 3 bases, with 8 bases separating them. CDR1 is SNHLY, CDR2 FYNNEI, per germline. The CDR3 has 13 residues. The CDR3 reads CASSVLETDTQYF. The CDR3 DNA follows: TGTGCCAGCAGTGTCCTAGAGACAGATACGCAGTATTTT.

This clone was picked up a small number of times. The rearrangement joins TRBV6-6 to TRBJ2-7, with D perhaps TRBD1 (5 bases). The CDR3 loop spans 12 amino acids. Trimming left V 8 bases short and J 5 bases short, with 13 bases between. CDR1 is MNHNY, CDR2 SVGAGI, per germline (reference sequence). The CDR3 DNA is TGTGCCAGCTGCAGGGCGGACAACGAGCAGTACTTC. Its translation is CASCRADNEQYF.